These T cell receptor beta chains were read from a single sample in a study of early T cells in non-severe SARS-CoV-2 infection. TCRdb passed the 5' RACE reads through MiXCR, listing each CDR3 protein once. The sample records around 25,000 distinct CDR3 sequences, around 4% being singletons. Sequencing used whole blood. These receptor sequences come from an adult who was a healthcare worker with PCR-confirmed SARS-CoV-2 infection or an uninfected control (not recorded which). Both conserved end residues are part of each CDR3. The D gene is left open where the match is weak. The size entry is marked missing in some rows and otherwise reads once, few, many or a size class.

v_call: TRBV6-1; clone_size: many; d_call: -; j_call: TRBJ1-2; cdr3_nt: TGTGCCAGCAGTGTGAAGGAAAGCTATGGCTACACCTTC; cdr3_aa: CASSVKESYGYTF
v_call: TRBV20-1; clone_size: many; d_call: -; j_call: TRBJ2-3; cdr3_nt: TGCAGTGCTAAAGGGCTTCACACAGATACGCAGTATTTT; cdr3_aa: CSAKGLHTDTQYF
v_call: TRBV11-2; clone_size: many; d_call: -; j_call: TRBJ2-1; cdr3_nt: TGTGCCAGCAGCCGGGGCCTAGGGACGACGAGGAACAATGAGCAGTTCTTC; cdr3_aa: CASSRGLGTTRNNEQFF
v_call: TRBV11-2; clone_size: -; d_call: TRBD2; j_call: TRBJ2-7; cdr3_nt: TGTGCCAGCAGCTTCAATCGCGGGAGTGCGTACGAGCAGTACTTC; cdr3_aa: CASSFNRGSAYEQYF
v_call: TRBV5-1; clone_size: few; d_call: -; j_call: TRBJ2-7; cdr3_nt: TGCGCCAGCAGTCCCCCCCAGAACTACGAGCAGTACTTC; cdr3_aa: CASSPPQNYEQYF
v_call: TRBV5-1; clone_size: many; d_call: TRBD2; j_call: TRBJ2-1; cdr3_nt: TGCGCCAGCAGCCGGTCGGGGAGCGGGGATGAGCAGTTCTTC; cdr3_aa: CASSRSGSGDEQFF
v_call: TRBV28; clone_size: many; d_call: TRBD1; j_call: TRBJ1-4; cdr3_nt: TGTGCCAGCAATTTTCGGACAGGGGGCGCGGATGAAAAACTGTTTTTT; cdr3_aa: CASNFRTGGADEKLFF
v_call: TRBV29-1; clone_size: -; d_call: TRBD2; j_call: TRBJ2-1; cdr3_nt: TGCAGCGTTGAAGATCCCCTAGCGGGAGGGTATGAGCAGTTCTTC; cdr3_aa: CSVEDPLAGGYEQFF
v_call: TRBV24-1; clone_size: many; d_call: -; j_call: TRBJ2-2; cdr3_nt: TGTGCCACCAGTGATTTTGGCACCGGGGAGCTGTTTTTT; cdr3_aa: CATSDFGTGELFF
v_call: TRBV3-1; clone_size: -; d_call: -; j_call: TRBJ2-3; cdr3_nt: TGTGCCAGCAGCCAAGATAAAGGATACCTCACAGATACGCAGTATTTT; cdr3_aa: CASSQDKGYLTDTQYF
v_call: TRBV7-8; clone_size: many; d_call: -; j_call: TRBJ2-2; cdr3_nt: TGTGCCAGCAGCTTTGGGCTTCGCGGGACCGGGGAGCTGTTTTTT; cdr3_aa: CASSFGLRGTGELFF
v_call: TRBV19; clone_size: many; d_call: TRBD2; j_call: TRBJ2-1; cdr3_nt: TGTGCCAGTAGTAGTCCTAGCGGGAGTGGGGATGAGCAGTTCTTC; cdr3_aa: CASSSPSGSGDEQFF
v_call: TRBV3-1; clone_size: many; d_call: -; j_call: TRBJ1-1; cdr3_nt: TGTGCCAGCAGGCTCGTTGGGACCGGAAGGGGGGAAGCTTTCTTT; cdr3_aa: CASRLVGTGRGEAFF
v_call: TRBV5-5; clone_size: few; d_call: -; j_call: TRBJ1-2; cdr3_nt: TGTGCCAGCTCCTTGTTGGGGCGGGCTGGCTACACCTTC; cdr3_aa: CASSLLGRAGYTF
v_call: TRBV28; clone_size: many; d_call: -; j_call: TRBJ1-1; cdr3_nt: TGTGCCAGCAGTCCCCCCCGGACTGAAGCTTTCTTT; cdr3_aa: CASSPPRTEAFF
v_call: TRBV19; clone_size: many; d_call: TRBD2; j_call: TRBJ2-5; cdr3_nt: TGTGCCAGTAGTACCGCTAGCGGGAAAGAGACCCAGTACTTC; cdr3_aa: CASSTASGKETQYF
v_call: TRBV19; clone_size: few; d_call: -; j_call: TRBJ1-2; cdr3_nt: TGTGCCAGTAGTCCCCAGGGACGCGGGGGCTACACCTTC; cdr3_aa: CASSPQGRGGYTF
v_call: TRBV6-1; clone_size: few; d_call: TRBD2; j_call: TRBJ2-3; cdr3_nt: TGTGCCAGCAGCCCCGGGACTAGCGGACCTGATGTGAAGTATTTT; cdr3_aa: CASSPGTSGPDVKYF
v_call: TRBV20-1; clone_size: many; d_call: TRBD2; j_call: TRBJ2-1; cdr3_nt: TGCAGTGCTAGTAAAGACGGGAGGGAGGGGCAGTTCTTC; cdr3_aa: CSASKDGREGQFF
v_call: TRBV10-3; clone_size: many; d_call: TRBD2; j_call: TRBJ2-7; cdr3_nt: TGTGCCATCAGTGAGTCGTCTAGCGGGACTCCCTACGAGCAGTACTTC; cdr3_aa: CAISESSSGTPYEQYF
v_call: TRBV3-1; clone_size: many; d_call: -; j_call: TRBJ2-3; cdr3_nt: TGTGCCAGCAGCCAAGATCTTGGTCTCCGCGCGGCAGATACGCAGTATTTT; cdr3_aa: CASSQDLGLRAADTQYF
v_call: TRBV28; clone_size: many; d_call: -; j_call: TRBJ2-3; cdr3_nt: TGTGCCAGCAGTTTGGGTGGTGTCAGTGCGCAGTATTTT; cdr3_aa: CASSLGGVSAQYF
v_call: TRBV3-1; clone_size: -; d_call: -; j_call: TRBJ2-1; cdr3_nt: TGTGCCAGCAGCCAAGATTTCAATGAGCAGTTCTTC; cdr3_aa: CASSQDFNEQFF
v_call: TRBV5-1; clone_size: many; d_call: TRBD2; j_call: TRBJ2-7; cdr3_nt: TGCGCCTCTTCTAGCGGGCTAGGAGAGCAGTACTTC; cdr3_aa: CASSSGLGEQYF
v_call: TRBV28; clone_size: -; d_call: -; j_call: TRBJ2-7; cdr3_nt: TGTGCCAGCAGCCCGGACCTTACCTACGAGCAGTACTTC; cdr3_aa: CASSPDLTYEQYF
v_call: TRBV19; clone_size: many; d_call: -; j_call: TRBJ2-1; cdr3_nt: TGTGCCAGTAGTATCGGGCAGGGGCTTCACAATGAGCAGTTCTTC; cdr3_aa: CASSIGQGLHNEQFF
v_call: TRBV28; clone_size: few; d_call: -; j_call: TRBJ2-7; cdr3_nt: TGTGCCAGCAGTTTGTACTACGAGCAGTACTTC; cdr3_aa: CASSLYYEQYF
v_call: TRBV28; clone_size: many; d_call: -; j_call: TRBJ1-2; cdr3_nt: TGTGCCAGCAGTTTCCAAGCTCGGGGCTACACCTTC; cdr3_aa: CASSFQARGYTF
v_call: TRBV7-9; clone_size: many; d_call: -; j_call: TRBJ1-2; cdr3_nt: TGTGCCAGCAGCTTAAATGCGGCAGGGGAAGGCTACACCTTC; cdr3_aa: CASSLNAAGEGYTF
v_call: TRBV12-3/TRBV12-4; clone_size: -; d_call: -; j_call: TRBJ2-7; cdr3_nt: TGTGCCAGCAGTTTAGCCGGGTACGAGCAGTACTTC; cdr3_aa: CASSLAGYEQYF
v_call: TRBV27; clone_size: many; d_call: -; j_call: TRBJ2-3; cdr3_nt: TGTGCCAGCAGTCCACCCACAGATACGCAGTATTTT; cdr3_aa: CASSPPTDTQYF
v_call: TRBV27; clone_size: medium-sized; d_call: TRBD1; j_call: TRBJ1-2; cdr3_nt: TGTGCCAGCAGTTTATCGGACAGGGAGGGCTATGGCTACACCTTC; cdr3_aa: CASSLSDREGYGYTF
v_call: TRBV11-3; clone_size: many; d_call: -; j_call: TRBJ1-1; cdr3_nt: TGTGCCAGCAGCTTAGATGGGCGAAACACTGAAGCTTTCTTT; cdr3_aa: CASSLDGRNTEAFF
v_call: TRBV9; clone_size: many; d_call: -; j_call: TRBJ2-1; cdr3_nt: TGTGCCAGCAGCGCTTCCGGGAGCCCTACCTACAATGAGCAGTTCTTC; cdr3_aa: CASSASGSPTYNEQFF
v_call: TRBV6-1; clone_size: many; d_call: -; j_call: TRBJ1-2; cdr3_nt: TGTGCCAGCAGTGCCTTTAACTATGGCTACACCTTC; cdr3_aa: CASSAFNYGYTF
v_call: TRBV29-1; clone_size: many; d_call: TRBD1; j_call: TRBJ2-6; cdr3_nt: TGCAGCGTATCGACAGGGTCCCACTCTGGGGCCAACGTCCTGACTTTC; cdr3_aa: CSVSTGSHSGANVLTF
v_call: TRBV6-2/TRBV6-3; clone_size: -; d_call: -; j_call: TRBJ2-7; cdr3_nt: TGTGCCAGCAGTCGGACTGAGAATTACGAGCAGTACTTC; cdr3_aa: CASSRTENYEQYF
v_call: TRBV25-1; clone_size: -; d_call: TRBD1; j_call: TRBJ1-1; cdr3_nt: TGTGCCAGCAGTAACCGACAGGGAAACACTGAAGCTTTCTTT; cdr3_aa: CASSNRQGNTEAFF
v_call: TRBV4-2; clone_size: many; d_call: TRBD2; j_call: TRBJ2-7; cdr3_nt: TGTGCCAGCAGCCAAGCCGGGACTAGCGGATCCTACGAGCAGTACTTC; cdr3_aa: CASSQAGTSGSYEQYF
v_call: TRBV6-2/TRBV6-3; clone_size: many; d_call: -; j_call: TRBJ2-2; cdr3_nt: TGTGCCAGCAGAGATACGTCCTGGGAGCTGTTTTTT; cdr3_aa: CASRDTSWELFF